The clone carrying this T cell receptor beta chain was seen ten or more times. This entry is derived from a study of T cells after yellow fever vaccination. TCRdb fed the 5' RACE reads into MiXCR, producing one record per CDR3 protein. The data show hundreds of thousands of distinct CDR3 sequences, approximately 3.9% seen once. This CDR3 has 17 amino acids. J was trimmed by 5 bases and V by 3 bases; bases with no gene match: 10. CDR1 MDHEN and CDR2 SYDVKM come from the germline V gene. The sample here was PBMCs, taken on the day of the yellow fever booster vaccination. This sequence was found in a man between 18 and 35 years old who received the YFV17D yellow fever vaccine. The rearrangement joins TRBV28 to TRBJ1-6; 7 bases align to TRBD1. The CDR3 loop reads CASSFGTVPSDNSPLHF. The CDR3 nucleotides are TGTGCCAGCAGTTTTGGGACAGTTCCGTCAGATAATTCACCCCTCCACTTT.